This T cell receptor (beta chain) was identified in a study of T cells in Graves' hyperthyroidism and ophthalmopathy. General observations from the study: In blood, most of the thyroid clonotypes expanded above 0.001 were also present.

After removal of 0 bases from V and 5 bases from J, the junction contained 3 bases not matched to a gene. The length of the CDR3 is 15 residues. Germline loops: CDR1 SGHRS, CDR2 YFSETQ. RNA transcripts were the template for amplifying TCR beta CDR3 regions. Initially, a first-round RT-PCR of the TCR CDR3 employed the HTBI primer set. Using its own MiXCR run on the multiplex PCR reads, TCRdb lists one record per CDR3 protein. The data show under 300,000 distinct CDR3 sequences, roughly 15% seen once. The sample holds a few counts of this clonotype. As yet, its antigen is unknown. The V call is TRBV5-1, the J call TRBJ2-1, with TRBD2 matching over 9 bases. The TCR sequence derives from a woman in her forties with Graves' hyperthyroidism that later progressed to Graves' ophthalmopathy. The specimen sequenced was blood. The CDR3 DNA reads TGCGCCAGCAGCTTGGTAGCGGGAGCCCACAATGAGCAGTTCTTC. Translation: CASSLVAGAHNEQFF.